The 3 T cell receptor beta chains presented below share a single source sample, sequenced in a study of cytomegalovirus exposure and HLA in healthy donors. TCRdb's copy holds only in-frame clones and misses some; the assay was immunoSEQ multiplex PCR. The sample lists under 200,000 clones; roughly nine tenths were seen once. Sequencing was carried out using PBMCs. The receptors stem from a woman aged 30 to 39 in good health and CMV-seronegative.

This clone was found once. The chain carries TRBV6-5 and TRBJ1-5; 9 bases are a match to TRBD1. Germline V gives CDR1 MNHEY, CDR2 SVGAGI. The CDR3 loop spans 15 amino acids. After removal of 6 bases from V and 3 bases from J, the junction contained 6 bases not matched to a gene. The CDR3 loop reads CASSLDRGHNQPQHF. CDR3 DNA sequence: TGTGCCAGCAGCCTGGACAGGGGACACAATCAGCCCCAGCATTTT.

The gene calls are TRBV28 and TRBJ1-2, with D unresolved. The CDR3 covers 16 residues. V was trimmed by 7 bases and J by 8 bases, leaving 26 bases between them. Germline V gives CDR1 MDHEN, CDR2 SYDVKM. The chain's CDR3 is CASTRKTDRGSGGYTF. DNA for the CDR3: TGTGCCAGCACCCGGAAGACCGATAGAGGTTCTGGCGGCTACACCTTC.

The chain employs TRBV19 and TRBJ2-3; the D gene is possibly TRBD1 (5 bases). V was pared by 2 bases and J by 5 bases, with 14 bases between. The CDR3 is 15 residues long. CDR1 LNHDA and CDR2 SQIVND come from the germline V gene (reference sequence). The CDR3 bases are TGTGCCAGTAGTATATCAGGCAGGGTAGGAGATACGCAGTATTTT. Translation gives CASSISGRVGDTQYF. The complete variable domain, with remaining parts taken from reference TRBV19 and TRBJ2-3, reads DGGITQSPKYLFRKEGQNVTLSCEQNLNHDAMYWYRQDPGQGLRLIYYSQIVNDFQKGDIAEGYSVSREKKESFPLTVTSAQKNPTAFYLCASSISGRVGDTQYFGPGTRLTVL.